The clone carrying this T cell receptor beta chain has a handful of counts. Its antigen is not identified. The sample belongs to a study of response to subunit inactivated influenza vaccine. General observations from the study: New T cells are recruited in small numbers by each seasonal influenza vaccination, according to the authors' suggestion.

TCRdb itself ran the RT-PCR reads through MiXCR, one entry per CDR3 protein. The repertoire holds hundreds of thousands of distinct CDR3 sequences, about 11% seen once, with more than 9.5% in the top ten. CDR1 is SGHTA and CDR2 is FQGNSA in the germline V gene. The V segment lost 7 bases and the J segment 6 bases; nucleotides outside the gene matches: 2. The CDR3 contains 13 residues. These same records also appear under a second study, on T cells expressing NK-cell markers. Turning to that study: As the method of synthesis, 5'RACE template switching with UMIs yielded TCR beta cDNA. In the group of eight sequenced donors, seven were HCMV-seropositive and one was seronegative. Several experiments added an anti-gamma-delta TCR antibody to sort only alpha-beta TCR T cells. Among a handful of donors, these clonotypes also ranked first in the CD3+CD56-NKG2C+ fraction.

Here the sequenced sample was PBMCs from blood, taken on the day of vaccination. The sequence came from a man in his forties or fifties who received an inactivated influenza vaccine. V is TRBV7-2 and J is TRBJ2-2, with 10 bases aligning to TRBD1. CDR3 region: CASTGTGAGELFF. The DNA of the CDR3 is TGTGCCAGCACCGGGACAGGGGCCGGGGAGCTGTTTTTT.